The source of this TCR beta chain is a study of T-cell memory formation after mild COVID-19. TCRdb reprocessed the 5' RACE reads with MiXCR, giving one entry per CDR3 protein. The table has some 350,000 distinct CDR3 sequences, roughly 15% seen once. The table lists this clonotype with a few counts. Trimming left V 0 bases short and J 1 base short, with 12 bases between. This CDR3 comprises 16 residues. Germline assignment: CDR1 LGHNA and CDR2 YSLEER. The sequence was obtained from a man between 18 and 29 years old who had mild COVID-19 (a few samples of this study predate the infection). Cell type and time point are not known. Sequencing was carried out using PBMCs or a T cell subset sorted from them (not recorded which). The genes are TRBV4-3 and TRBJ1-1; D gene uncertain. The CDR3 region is CASSQDLRRPNTEAFF. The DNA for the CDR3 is TGCGCCAGCAGCCAAGATCTGCGCCGACCGAACACTGAAGCTTTCTTT.